This T cell receptor beta chain was found in a study of blood T cells in healthy people across ages. A J-beta primer mix and a sample-barcoded 5' primer were used in a second PCR of roughly 6 to 12 cycles. Per sample, CDR3-containing paired-end reads numbered at least 3 million. One entry per CDR3 protein results from TCRdb running MiXCR on the 5' RACE reads. The sample yields over a million distinct CDR3 sequences, approximately 39% seen once. Isolation per sample recovered at least 7 million PBMCs. V gave up 4 bases and J gave up 5 bases; unmatched junction bases: 10. This CDR3 is 16 amino acids long. CDR1 and CDR2 (germline): SGHRS, YFSETQ.

This chain uses TRBV5-1 with TRBJ2-3; 10 bases map to TRBD2. This sequence was found in a woman aged 18-29 years in good health. What was sequenced was blood. CDR3 loop: CASSPGLAASGDTQYF. The CDR3 DNA reads as TGCGCCAGCAGCCCTGGACTAGCGGCCAGTGGAGATACGCAGTATTTT.